A single sample is the source of the 18 T cell receptor beta chains below, sequenced in a study of response to subunit inactivated influenza vaccine. TCRdb called the RT-PCR reads again in MiXCR, with one record for every CDR3 protein. The data contain under 550,000 distinct CDR3 sequences, around 7.9% of them singletons. Here the sequenced sample was PBMCs from blood, taken less than 30 months after vaccination. The receptors were sampled from a man between 50 and 69 years old who received an inactivated influenza vaccine.

This rearrangement joins TRBV12-3 or TRBV12-4 to TRBJ2-7; maybe TRBD1 (6 bases). Trimming removed 4 bases from V and 8 bases from J, with 18 bases in between. The CDR3 runs 14 residues. As DNA, the CDR3 is TGTGCCAGCAGTTCCCGGACAGTACCTTGGAAGCAGTACTTC. This codes for CASSSRTVPWKQYF.

The sample holds many counts of this clonotype. The chain joins TRBV12-3 or TRBV12-4 to TRBJ2-3, with TRBD1 as a possible D gene (5 bases). The CDR3 sequence is 16 residues long. Trimming cost V 6 bases and J 3 bases, with 19 bases left between them. For the CDR3, the DNA is TGTGCCAGCAGCTCTGACAGATCAATCGGGACAGATACGCAGTATTTT. This gives the protein CASSSDRSIGTDTQYF.

This clonotype appeared a few times. The CDR3 DNA is TGTGCCAGTAGTGAGATGACCACTGAAGCTTTCTTT. It encodes CASSEMTTEAFF. The chain is built from TRBV19 and TRBJ1-1, with D unresolved. The CDR3 consists of 12 residues. V dropped 5 bases and J dropped 4 bases, with 8 bases sitting between them. Germline lookup yields CDR1 LNHDA and CDR2 SQIVND (reference sequence).

The rearrangement links TRBV10-3 to TRBJ2-3, with 8 bases identical to TRBD2. CDR1 is ENHRY, CDR2 SYGVKD, per germline. Trimming removed 0 bases from V and 7 bases from J; junction bases left unmatched: 9. The CDR3 is 16 amino acids. CDR3 coding DNA: TGTGCCATCAGTGAGTCTACTAGCGGACCCCAGAATACGCAGTATTTT. Protein: CAISESTSGPQNTQYF.

V gene TRBV11-2 combines with J gene TRBJ2-2, with D perhaps TRBD1 (6 bases). Germline V lookup: CDR1 SGHAT, CDR2 FQNNGV. The germline V and J ends were trimmed by 1 base and 6 bases, with 12 bases remaining between them. This CDR3 spans 15 amino acids. This CDR3 reads CASSLARGGPGELFF. CDR3 nucleotides: TGTGCCAGCAGCTTAGCCCGAGGGGGTCCCGGGGAGCTGTTTTTT.

This clonotype turned up a few times. The genes are TRBV28 and TRBJ2-7; no reliable D call. Germline V gene lookup returns CDR1 MDHEN and CDR2 SYDVKM. Trimming shortened V by 2 bases and J by 5 bases, and 10 bases separated the two germline ends. The CDR3 is made up of 13 amino acids. The CDR3 loop is CASSLGLGNEQYF. DNA of the CDR3: TGTGCCAGCAGTTTAGGTCTGGGGAACGAGCAGTACTTC.

This clonotype has only a few counts. CDR3 residues: CASSWARNAYEQYF. As DNA, the CDR3 is TGTGCCAGCAGTTGGGCCAGGAACGCCTACGAGCAGTACTTC. V gene TRBV2 combines with J gene TRBJ2-7; D remains unclear. The CDR3 loop spans 14 amino acids. V gave up 5 bases and J gave up 2 bases, with 13 bases separating them. The germline gives CDR1 SNHLY, CDR2 FYNNEI.

This clonotype was seen a few times. The V gene is TRBV5-5, the J gene TRBJ2-7; a weak D match, TRBD2 (5 bases). Germline loops: CDR1 SGHKS, CDR2 YYEKEE (reference sequence). The germline V and J ends were trimmed by 1 base and 0 bases, with 14 bases remaining between them. This CDR3 has 16 amino acids. CDR3 sequence: CASSLRAAVSSYEQYF. In DNA, the CDR3 is TGTGCCAGCAGCTTGCGAGCAGCGGTGAGCTCCTACGAGCAGTACTTC.

This clonotype has only a few counts. The chain uses TRBV3-1 and TRBJ2-7; D could derive from TRBD1 or TRBD2 (5 bases each). Germline V lookup: CDR1 LGHDT, CDR2 YNNKEL (reference sequence). The CDR3 runs to 15 residues. V gave up 0 bases and J gave up 2 bases, with 11 bases separating them. CDR3 sequence reads: CASSQEEMGPYEQYF. The CDR3 bases are TGTGCCAGCAGCCAAGAGGAGATGGGACCCTACGAGCAGTACTTC.

The sample holds many counts of this clonotype. This sequence joins TRBV3-1 and TRBJ2-1, with TRBD2 matching 8 bases. Germline V gene data show CDR1 as LGHDT and CDR2 as YNNKEL (reference sequence). The CDR3 has 16 residues. J lost 1 base, V lost 2 bases, and 4 bases had no gene match. CDR3 sequence reads: CASSQTGTSSYNEQFF. The CDR3 DNA follows: TGTGCCAGCAGCCAAACCGGGACTAGTTCCTACAATGAGCAGTTCTTC.

This clonotype was counted at least ten times. The rearrangement uses TRBV5-1 and TRBJ2-5, with 9 bases fitting TRBD1. The CDR3 has 16 amino acids. Germline V gene data show CDR1 as SGHRS and CDR2 as YFSETQ. Germline trimming cut 3 bases from V and 1 base from J; bases unmatched to any gene: 7. The CDR3 loop is CASSYTGTGSQETQYF. The CDR3 DNA reads as TGCGCCAGCAGCTATACCGGGACAGGGTCCCAAGAGACCCAGTACTTC.

This clonotype was counted only a few times. V and J are TRBV5-1 and TRBJ2-2; D is unclear. Trimming shortened V by 3 bases and J by 4 bases, and 7 bases separated the two germline ends. CDR3 length: 13 amino acids. Germline V gives CDR1 SGHRS, CDR2 YFSETQ. CDR3 bases: TGCGCCAGCAGCTCGGAAGGCACCGGGGAGCTGTTTTTT. This codes for CASSSEGTGELFF.

J is TRBJ2-7 and V is TRBV6-5; TRBD2 aligns across 15 bases. The ends lost 0 bases at V and 4 bases at J; junction bases unmatched: 10. Germline CDR1 is MNHEY and CDR2 is SVGAGI. This CDR3 comprises 19 residues. CDR3 DNA: TGTGCCAGCAGTTACTCGATTGACGGGACTAGCGGGAGGAAGTACGAGCAGTACTTC. This sequence encodes CASSYSIDGTSGRKYEQYF.

The table lists this clonotype with a few counts. This chain uses TRBV28 with TRBJ1-6; D not certain. Germline values: CDR1 MDHEN, CDR2 SYDVKM. CDR3 length: 12 residues. V dropped 6 bases and J dropped 9 bases, with 9 bases sitting between them. The CDR3 loop reads CASSAVLSPLHF. DNA of the CDR3: TGTGCCAGCAGCGCAGTTCTTTCACCCCTCCACTTT.

CDR3 DNA: TGTGCCAGCACCCTCGGCGGCCACCCATCTGAGACCCAGTACTTC. Encoded protein: CASTLGGHPSETQYF. The V gene is TRBV6-2 or TRBV6-3, the J gene TRBJ2-5, with D unresolved. There are 15 residues in the CDR3. Trimming left V 7 bases short and J 5 bases short, with 20 bases between. The germline gives CDR1 MNHEY, CDR2 SVGEGT.

The sample holds one count of this clonotype. Written as DNA, the CDR3 is TGCAGTGCTCCTACCAGCGGATCCTTGGATGAGCAGTTCTTC. As protein: CSAPTSGSLDEQFF. This chain links TRBV20-1 with TRBJ2-1, with D tentatively TRBD2 (5 bases). V was shortened by 5 bases and J by 8 bases, with 19 bases between the two germline ends. The CDR3 spans 14 residues. CDR1 is DFQATT, CDR2 SNEGSKA, per germline (reference sequence).

The sample holds a few counts of this clonotype. V and J are TRBV7-9 and TRBJ2-4; 9 bases align to TRBD1. Germline trimming cut 4 bases from V and 1 base from J; bases unmatched to any gene: 2. This CDR3 spans 15 amino acids. Germline-derived CDR1 and CDR2 are SEHNR and FQNEAQ (reference sequence). The CDR3 nucleotides read TGTGCCAGCAGCTCCGACAGGGGGGCCAAAAACATTCAGTACTTC. It specifies CASSSDRGAKNIQYF.

This clonotype has at least ten counts. This chain uses TRBV12-3 or TRBV12-4 with TRBJ2-7; D uncertain. The CDR3 is 12 amino acids. The V and J ends lost 4 bases and 6 bases respectively, with 10 bases between them. The CDR3 bases are TGTGCCAGCAGTTCTGGCCCTCGCGAGCAGTACTTC. Translating it yields CASSSGPREQYF.